One sample yielded the 9 T cell receptor beta chains listed below, sequenced in a study of vaccination effects on CD4 cells after COVID-19. Antigens of these TCRs are unknown. Generated by immunoSEQ multiplex PCR, the TCRdb table keeps only in-frame clones and is missing some. The data contain 40,000 to 50,000 clones, under 85% of them singletons. Peptide-pool stimulation followed by sequencing identified expanded antigen-specific CD4+ clonotypes in the ViraFEST assay. With roughly 9 days of culture completed, CD4+ T cells were isolated. Nucleocapsid antibody tests were negative, and the vaccine recipients had no prior SARS-CoV-2 infection. This material consisted of CD4+ T cells from PBMCs cultured with HCoV-NL63 spike peptides, taken before COVID-19 vaccination. All receptors derive from a human donor who received a COVID-19 vaccine.

V usage is TRBV19 and J usage is TRBJ2-3; 8 bases match TRBD2. The CDR3 contains 16 residues. CDR1 and CDR2 (germline): LNHDA, SQIVND (reference sequence). Trimming at V came to 6 bases and at J to 0 bases, leaving 8 bases not matched to a gene. The CDR3 region has the DNA TGTGCCAGTAGCCTTCCTAGCGGGCTTAGCACAGATACGCAGTATTTT. It yields the protein CASSLPSGLSTDTQYF.

In regard to this clone: Distinct nucleotide sequences in the sample also encode this CDR3. This chain joins TRBV5-5 and TRBJ1-4; 12 bases are a match to TRBD1. V trimming: 4 bases; J trimming: 8 bases; junction bases outside the gene matches: 3. Germline CDR1 SGHKS, CDR2 YYEKEE (reference sequence). The CDR3 has 14 amino acids. The CDR3 bases are TGTGCCAGCAGCCGGGACAGGGGGCACGAAAAACTGTTTTTT. Translation: CASSRDRGHEKLFF.

The chain has TRBV27 and TRBJ2-1, with 15 bases lining up with TRBD2. Unmatched junction bases numbered 3, after V lost 2 bases and J lost 1 base. The CDR3 sequence is 18 residues long. CDR1 is MNHEY and CDR2 is SMNVEV in the germline V gene (reference sequence). The CDR3 loop is CASSLGLAGGPSYNEQFF. CDR3 bases: TGTGCCAGCAGTTTAGGACTAGCGGGGGGGCCATCCTACAATGAGCAGTTCTTC.

The chain links TRBV6-6 to TRBJ1-4; TRBD1 matches at 7 bases. Germline values: CDR1 MNHNY, CDR2 SVGAGI (reference sequence). The CDR3 has 14 residues. Trimming took 5 bases from V and 5 from J; bases not matched to a gene: 5. CDR3 sequence (DNA): TGTGCCAGCAGTCGTGGGACAGTCAATGAAAAACTGTTTTTT. Its translation: CASSRGTVNEKLFF.

This chain joins TRBV7-2 and TRBJ2-1; D not resolved. V lost 0 bases and J 0 bases, leaving 6 bases between the germline ends. The CDR3 runs to 15 residues. The germline V gene has CDR1 SGHTA and CDR2 FQGNSA. CDR3 DNA: TGTGCCAGCAGCTTAGCGGGTACCTCCTACAATGAGCAGTTCTTC. Residues: CASSLAGTSYNEQFF.

The chain employs TRBV7-2 and TRBJ2-7; 7 bases agree with TRBD1. CDR3 length equals 13 residues. J lost 1 base, V lost 6 bases, and 3 bases had no gene match. Looked up from germline, CDR1 is SGHTA and CDR2 is FQGNSA. The CDR3 region is CASRRQGSYEQYV. In nucleotides, the CDR3 is TGTGCCAGCAGGCGACAGGGTTCCTACGAGCAGTACGTC.

The J gene is TRBJ2-5, the V gene TRBV4-3; the match to TRBD1 covers 8 bases. The V gene's germline CDR1 is LGHNA and CDR2 YSLEER. This CDR3 has 17 residues. V dropped 2 bases and J dropped 7; count of bases not matched to a gene: 15. The DNA for the CDR3 is TGCGCCAGCAGCCAAAACCCCCACAGGGGGAATATTGGGACCCAGTACTTC. It translates to CASSQNPHRGNIGTQYF.

The V gene is TRBV6-5, the J gene TRBJ1-5, with D uncertain. CDR3 length: 13 amino acids. Germline-derived CDR1 and CDR2 are MNHEY and SVGAGI. With 6 bases removed from V and 4 bases from J, the gap between germline ends came to 10 bases. The CDR3 sequence is CASRAQRNQPQHF. The DNA for the CDR3 is TGTGCCAGCAGGGCACAACGGAATCAGCCCCAGCATTTT.

The chain has TRBV3-1 (or the pseudogene TRBV3-2) and TRBJ1-2, with TRBD1 as a possible D gene (5 bases). Looked up from germline, CDR1 is LGHDT and CDR2 is YNNKEL (reference sequence). V gave up 4 bases and J gave up 8 bases, with 11 bases separating them. There are 12 residues in the CDR3. CDR3 in amino acids: CASSLGTSGYTF. The DNA of the CDR3 is TGTGCCAGCAGCCTCGGGACCTCGGGCTACACCTTC.